This TCR beta chain was sequenced for a study of shared clonotypes between healthy human individuals. Study-level findings and limits: Larger estimated richness was generally recorded for naive subsets relative to memory subsets.

The V end was cut by 4 bases, the J end by 0 bases, with 13 bases between. Per germline, CDR1 SGHDN and CDR2 FVKESK. This CDR3 is 15 amino acids long. A word on this clone: No antigen is known for it.

In the sorted-subset replicate PCRs, 200 ng DNA, 30,000 or so T cell genomes, was used. Generated by immunoSEQ multiplex PCR, the TCRdb table keeps only in-frame clones and is missing some. The sample shows 2,100,000 or so clones, 90% to 96% of them seen only once. The chain has TRBV14 and TRBJ2-7, with D hard to call. The receptor was derived from a man younger than 35 in good health. Sequenced: naive CD4+ T cells sorted from blood. Subset meaning: CD45RA+ positively selected. The CDR3 sequence is CASSPGTMSSYEQYF. In DNA form, the CDR3 reads TGTGCCAGCAGCCCCGGCACAATGAGCTCCTACGAGCAGTACTTC.